This TCR beta chain was obtained from a study of spatial heterogeneity in lung cancer (dated by TCRdb to between 2018 and 2021). About the full investigation: Beta-chain transcripts were consistently detected in greater numbers than alpha-chain transcripts, which likely reflected higher beta-chain transcript abundance. A strong correlation was found between TCR transcript counts in tumor regions and a T cell transcriptional module score from matched bulk RNA-seq. TCR alpha and beta repertoires were quantitatively compared across multiple tumor regions, matched nontumor lung and blood in non-small cell lung cancer. Nonsynonymous mutation counts, determined by whole-exome sequencing of tumor tissue, were related to TCR repertoire features. Both alpha and beta chains were TCR-sequenced in hundreds of tumor regions, approximately 67 matched nontumor lung samples and over 55 PBMC samples obtained at surgery. In the raw uncorrected reads, each unique combination of TCR and UMI appeared more than ten times on average. What the authors observed across the whole study: TCR-seq coverage of tumor T cells was estimated at only around 7% for alpha chains and roughly 13% for beta chains. The tumor nonsynonymous mutation count correlated with the number of expanded alpha and beta TCRs within the tumor. Additional single-cell paired TCR alpha and beta sequencing was considered necessary to confirm, at a functional level, the hypothesis that regional TCRs recognize regional mutations. The count of ubiquitous expanded TCRs correlated with the count of ubiquitous nonsynonymous mutations, and the count of regional expanded TCRs correlated with the count of regional nonsynonymous mutations.

The time point label of this sample denotes: sample taken at primary tumor resection. The donors were 65 to 90 patients from the lung TRACERx cohort who had early-stage, untreated non-small cell lung cancer. Without any cell sorting, TCR sequencing was performed on whole RNA extracted either from tumor and nontumor lung tissue or from cryopreserved PBMC samples. Only patients with enough RNA available from two or more tumor regions were chosen for TCR sequencing. Before being selected, tumor and adjacent nontumor lung specimens were reviewed by a lung pathologist. This clonotype was observed at least ten times. The specificity of this receptor is unknown. One base away there is no much larger clone; base qualities are not given. Library preparation employed 5' RACE. The instrument given in TCRdb is NextSeq 500. To allow correction of PCR and sequencing errors, the TCR library protocol tagged every TCR cDNA molecule with a unique molecular identifier. Regarding the original processing steps: Decombinator tools were used for TCR identification, UMI-based error correction and CDR3 extraction. TCRs above a frequency of 2 per 1,000, corresponding to the top 1% of the tumor frequency distribution, were defined as expanded. Expanded tumor TCRs were classed as regional if statistically deemed absent (corrected P<0.05) from at least one tumor region, otherwise ubiquitous. Renyi diversity was calculated using the R vegan package after each repertoire was subsampled 100 times to 5,000 TCRs. To build CDR3 similarity networks, amino acid triplet string-kernel similarity was used, and CDR3s were connected when their pairwise similarity was above 0.82. In-frame beta chains were kept once TCRdb had trimmed the public reads at Q25 with fastp and called clones with MiXCR. Merged by CDR3 protein, the rows form single entries marked with the most common genes and DNA. These V and J calls originate from TCRdb's pipeline instead of the authors' own analysis. A total of some 100,000 distinct CDR3 sequences appear in this sample, 4% to 4.5% of them only once. Together, the top ten hold roughly 20% of the sample.

The sequence came from a male donor with early-stage non-small cell lung cancer. This specimen consisted of lung tumor tissue, obtained at surgery.

The sequence in DNA is TGTGCCAGCAGCCAAGGACTAGCGGAAGACACAGATACGCAGTATTTT. Translated, it reads CASSQGLAEDTDTQYF. The chain joins TRBV3-1 to TRBJ2-3; 9 bases in the junction line up with TRBD2. From V the trimming removes 1 base and from J it removes 2 bases, while the gene matches leave 4 bases of the junction unaccounted for. From the cysteine through the phenylalanine, the CDR3 covers 16 amino acids. Just CDR3 DNA is preserved here, 48 bases in frame from base 1. As encoded in the germline V gene (reference sequence), CDR1 is LGHDT while CDR2 is YNNKEL.